The source of this T cell receptor (beta chain) is a study of T cells in women clearing cervical HPV infection. This CDR3 spans 15 amino acids. Germline trimming cut 0 bases from V and 4 bases from J; bases unmatched to any gene: 3. The V gene's germline CDR1 is SGHRS and CDR2 YFSETQ. TCRdb keeps only in-frame clones here, not all; method: immunoSEQ multiplex PCR. The sample's table shows approximately 35,000 clones. Comment on this clone: The read ends 3 residues before the CDR3 terminus; that terminus is restored from the germline J gene.

Sequencing was performed on blood buffy coat. The clonotype comes from a woman between 18 and 70 years old with a cervical HPV16 infection that either progressed to CIN3+ or cleared (not recorded which). This chain uses TRBV5-1 with TRBJ2-1; TRBD2 agrees at 8 bases. CDR3 DNA (partial): TGCGCCAGCAGCTTGGCGCTAGCGGGTTACAATGAG. This encodes CASSLALAGYNE. The whole CDR3 sequence reads CASSLALAGYNEQFF.